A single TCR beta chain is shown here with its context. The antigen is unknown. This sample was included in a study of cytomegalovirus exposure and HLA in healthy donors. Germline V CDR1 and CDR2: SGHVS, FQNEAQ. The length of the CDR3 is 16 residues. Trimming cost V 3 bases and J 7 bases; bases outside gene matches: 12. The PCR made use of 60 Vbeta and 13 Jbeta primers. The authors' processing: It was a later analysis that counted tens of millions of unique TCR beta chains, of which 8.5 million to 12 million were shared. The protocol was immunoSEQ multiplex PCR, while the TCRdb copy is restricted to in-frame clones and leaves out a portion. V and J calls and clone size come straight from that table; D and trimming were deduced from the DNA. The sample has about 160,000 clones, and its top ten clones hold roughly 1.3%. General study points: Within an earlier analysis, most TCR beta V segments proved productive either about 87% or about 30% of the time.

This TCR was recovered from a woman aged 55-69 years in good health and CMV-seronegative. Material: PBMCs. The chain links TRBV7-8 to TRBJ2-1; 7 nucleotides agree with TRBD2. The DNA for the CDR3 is TGTGCCAGCAGCTTCTCGGCGGGGTTGCGGGAGAATGAGCAGTTCTTC. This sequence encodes CASSFSAGLRENEQFF. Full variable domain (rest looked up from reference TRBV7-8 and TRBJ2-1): GAGVSQSPRYKVAKRGQDVALRCDPISGHVSLFWYQQALGQGPEFLTYFQNEAQLDKSGLPSDRFFAERPEGSVSTLKIQRTQQEDSAVYLCASSFSAGLRENEQFFGPGTRLTVL.